Reported below is one T cell receptor beta chain. No cognate antigen has been identified for it. One base away there is no much larger clone; base qualities are not given. The treatment or condition label, as the study defines it: high-dose cyclophosphamide on days +3 and +4 as single-agent GVHD prophylaxis. For conditioning, the PTCy patients got busulfan and fludarabine, then a related or unrelated marrow graft, followed by cyclophosphamide on days +3 and +4. PTCy-treated patients came from a prospective multi-institutional clinical trial. Peripheral blood and bone marrow mononuclear cells were isolated by Ficoll-Hypaque density centrifugation and cryopreserved. Sorting of CD4+ and CD8+ T cells, including naive and memory subsets, was performed by FACS on a FACSAria II. The data were taken from a study of T cells after posttransplantation cyclophosphamide (dated by TCRdb to 2016 to 2018). Study-level background: Using TRB sequencing, the study followed how the T cell repertoire rebuilt after myeloablative bone marrow transplantation with posttransplantation cyclophosphamide given as GVHD prophylaxis. Samples from a few dozen PTCy-treated patients, along with samples from 16 of their related bone marrow donors, underwent antigen receptor sequencing. TRB sequencing was performed on blood from all 35 or so PTCy patients with 1-year posttransplant specimens. In 3 patients, TRB sequencing was also performed on up to 3 more blood samples taken 2 to 5.2 years after transplant, and in a handful of patients, pretransplant blood was also TRB-sequenced. TRA and TRB clonality were tightly correlated in eight to ten samples, so subsequent TCR analyses focused on TRB only. Public TRB sequences were queried against a database of over 3,500 sequences associated with responses to pathogens, tumor antigens, self-antigens and alloantigens. The full study reports these points: Donor-recipient similarity was low at 1-2 months but increased during the first year, and donor CD8+ memory clones often dominated later blood repertoires. The TRB repertoires of T cells infiltrating skin or the GI tract showed only limited overlap with the TRB repertoires found in blood. Across some 45 patients, TRB clonality was highly associated with recipient CMV seropositivity and CMV reactivation, and PTCy diversity was similar to diversity in CNI/methotrexate controls.

The CDR3, cysteine through phenylalanine, is 15 amino acids long. CDR3 DNA only is kept here, 45 bases in frame from base 1. The germline ends are 9 bases apart after V is trimmed by 0 bases and J by 0 bases. Based on the germline V gene, the CDR1 and CDR2 sequences are SGDLS and YYNGEE. Genomic DNA was used for TRB sequencing, which was performed with the immunoSEQ assay at survey resolution or with the hsTCRB kit. The original pipeline was this. The immunoSEQ software was used for initial read processing, and the LymphoSeq R package was used for repertoire analyses. Clonality was computed as 1 minus normalized Shannon entropy, and a Gini coefficient was also calculated for each TRB dataset. Phenotypes of unsorted samples were inferred by mapping TRB sequences from sorted subsets of the recipient or donor onto unsorted samples of the same recipient. TCRdb limited this immuneACCESS table to in-frame rearrangements with V and J called. A share of clones is missing; checked studies link under half to unresolved V genes, and the rest is unexplained. V, J and clone size derive from that table, while D and trimming were established from the DNA sequence. The sample data list approximately 11,000 clones, and around nine tenths of these were observed just once. The ten biggest clones cover about 28% of the sample.

The origin of this receptor is a male patient aged 25-45 years who received an allogeneic stem cell transplant from a related donor, was CMV-positive, and had acute GVHD only. Because of the transplant, the T cells may be the graft donor's rather than the patient's own. This specimen was CD4+ T cells sorted from PBMCs, taken after allogeneic stem cell transplant with posttransplant cyclophosphamide. The rearranged chain carries TRBV9 and TRBJ2-5, with TRBD2 perhaps the D gene, on 5 matching bases. For the CDR3, the sequence is CASSVGNGNQETQYF. Read as DNA, the sequence is TGTGCCAGCAGCGTAGGAAACGGGAACCAAGAGACCCAGTACTTC.